This record looks at one T cell receptor (beta chain) sequence and its context. This record belongs to a study of blood T cell repertoires in COVID-19. Data came from immunoSEQ multiplex PCR; TCRdb stores just in-frame clones and leaves some out. The table lists roughly 150,000 clones, around 83% of them singletons. Germline CDR1 reads LNHDA; CDR2 reads SQIVND (reference sequence). The CDR3 extends over 13 amino acids. V was clipped by 6 bases and J by 6 bases; unmatched bases: 3. The chain has TRBV19 and TRBJ2-4; 9 nucleotides agree with TRBD2. The clonotype was recovered from a woman aged 45-59 years in a cohort sampled during active or convalescent COVID-19. The sample was peripheral blood. Here the CDR3 DNA reads TGTGCCAGTAGCCCTAGCGGGATAAACATTCAGTACTTC. This sequence encodes CASSPSGINIQYF. The whole variable domain, filled in from reference TRBV19 and TRBJ2-4, reads DGGITQSPKYLFRKEGQNVTLSCEQNLNHDAMYWYRQDPGQGLRLIYYSQIVNDFQKGDIAEGYSVSREKKESFPLTVTSAQKNPTAFYLCASSPSGINIQYFGAGTRLSVL.